A single sample gave rise to the 21 T cell receptor beta chains below, sequenced in a study of blood T cell repertoires in COVID-19. The table came from immunoSEQ multiplex PCR; TCRdb's copy has only in-frame clones and leaves some out. The sample consists of 390,000 or so clones, approximately 87% of them appearing once. The specimen sequenced was PBMCs or T cells enriched from blood (not recorded which). The receptor set was obtained from a woman aged 50 to 60 who had recovered from COVID-19.

DNA of the CDR3: TGCAGCGGGGGGCCCGAAACAGGGGCGTGGGGCTACACCTTC. It specifies CSGGPETGAWGYTF. The chain has TRBV29-1 and TRBJ1-2; 7 bases line up with TRBD1. This CDR3 region has 14 residues. V was clipped by 7 bases and J by 8 bases; unmatched bases: 16. Looked up from germline, CDR1 is SQVTM and CDR2 is ANQGSEA.

The chain joins TRBV5-1 to TRBJ2-7; D gene uncertain. This CDR3 contains 14 residues. The V and J ends lost 4 bases and 0 bases respectively, with 11 bases between them. Germline values: CDR1 SGHRS, CDR2 YFSETQ. The CDR3 nucleotides read TGCGCCAGCAGCCCTACCCCTATCTCCTACGAGCAGTACTTC. It encodes CASSPTPISYEQYF.

The CDR3 nucleotides read TGTGCCAGCAGGGATTGGACACAGAGCTCCTACGAGCAGTACTTC. This gives the protein CASRDWTQSSYEQYF. This chain links TRBV5-6 with TRBJ2-7; perhaps TRBD1 as D (5 bases). The CDR3 extends over 15 amino acids. The V gene's germline CDR1 is SGHDT and CDR2 YYEEEE. With 5 bases removed from V and 0 bases from J, the gap between germline ends came to 15 bases.

This clone was observed a handful of times. The V and J genes are TRBV6-1 and TRBJ1-5, with 9 bases that match TRBD1. The V gene's germline CDR1 is MNHNS and CDR2 SASEGT. Trimming cost V 4 bases and J 0 bases; bases outside gene matches: 16. The CDR3 has 20 amino acids. CDR3 residues: CASSGDRDSFIPYSNQPQHF. Written as DNA, the CDR3 is TGTGCCAGCAGTGGGGACAGGGACTCCTTTATACCGTATAGCAATCAGCCCCAGCATTTT.

The chain combines TRBV28 with TRBJ1-3; D is uncertain. Germline values: CDR1 MDHEN, CDR2 SYDVKM. The ends were cut back, 4 bases at V and 4 bases at J, with 14 bases in the middle. The CDR3 extends over 15 amino acids. CDR3 amino acids: CASSYEGQVGNTIYF. Written as DNA, the CDR3 is TGTGCCAGCAGTTATGAGGGCCAGGTCGGAAACACCATATATTTT.

The rearrangement uses TRBV4-2 and TRBJ1-1; no clear D gene. There are 14 residues in the CDR3. Germline assignment: CDR1 LGHNA and CDR2 YNFKEQ. V lost 1 base to trimming and J lost 1 base, with 7 bases between them. The CDR3 DNA reads as TGTGCCAGCAGCCAAGTGGCCGAGAACACTGAAGCTTTCTTT. Translated: CASSQVAENTEAFF.

This clone was seen a handful of times. The chain carries TRBV25-1 and TRBJ1-1; D is possibly TRBD1 (6 bases). Trimming took 5 bases from V and 1 from J, leaving 20 bases between them. The CDR3 sequence is 17 residues long. Germline CDR1 MGHDK, CDR2 SYGVNS. In DNA, the CDR3 is TGTGCCAGCAGTCCGGCAGGCCAGGGGCCACAGAACACTGAAGCTTTCTTT. Translating gives CASSPAGQGPQNTEAFF.

The chain combines TRBV5-4 with TRBJ2-3; TRBD1 agrees at 10 bases. The germline gives CDR1 SGHNT, CDR2 YYREEE (reference sequence). V shed 4 bases, J shed 5 bases, and the junction held 7 bases outside the gene matches. The CDR3 extends over 15 amino acids. CDR3 region: CASSRTGGVVDTQYF. CDR3 nucleotides: TGTGCCAGCAGCCGGACAGGGGGTGTAGTAGATACGCAGTATTTT.

This clone was counted a single time. This rearrangement joins TRBV11-2 to TRBJ1-5; 7 bases are shared with TRBD1. CDR1 and CDR2 (germline): SGHAT, FQNNGV. J lost 6 bases, V lost 1 base, and 3 bases had no gene match. The length of the CDR3 is 14 residues. The CDR3 spells CASSLGQGIQPQHF. The CDR3 DNA sequence: TGTGCCAGCAGCTTAGGACAGGGCATTCAGCCCCAGCATTTT. The full variable domain, its missing parts supplied by reference TRBV11-2 and TRBJ1-5, is EAGVAQSPRYKIIEKRQSVAFWCNPISGHATLYWYQQILGQGPKLLIQFQNNGVVDDSQLPKDRFSAERLKGVDSTLKIQPAKLEDSAVYLCASSLGQGIQPQHFGDGTRLSIL.

In the case of this clone: This same CDR3 is encoded by further DNA sequences in the sample. The V gene is TRBV9, the J gene TRBJ1-2; no reliable D call. CDR1 is SGDLS, CDR2 YYNGEE, per germline. V dropped 0 bases and J dropped 1 base, with 4 bases sitting between them. This CDR3 has 13 residues. The CDR3 loop reads CASSVDSNYGYTF. The CDR3 coding sequence is TGTGCCAGCAGCGTAGATAGTAACTATGGCTACACCTTC.

This sequence joins TRBV5-4 and TRBJ1-4; TRBD1 agrees at 7 bases. The germline gives CDR1 SGHNT, CDR2 YYREEE (reference sequence). The CDR3 contains 15 residues. The junction had 8 bases not matched to a gene; V was cut back by 5 bases and J by 4 bases. The CDR3 protein is CASSYKGTDNEKLFF. CDR3 nucleotide sequence: TGTGCCAGCAGTTACAAGGGGACAGATAATGAAAAACTGTTTTTT.

The chain is built from TRBV2 and TRBJ1-2, with 8 positions matching TRBD1. The CDR3 runs to 15 residues. The junction had 12 bases not matched to a gene; V was cut back by 5 bases and J by 7 bases. Germline lookup yields CDR1 SNHLY and CDR2 FYNNEI. The CDR3 sequence is CASSRTTGEVGGYTF. DNA of the CDR3: TGTGCCAGCAGTCGGACGACAGGGGAAGTAGGTGGCTACACCTTC.

The chain recombines TRBV6-5 with TRBJ1-1; 9 bases match TRBD1. CDR1 and CDR2 (germline): MNHEY, SVGAGI. The CDR3 is made up of 15 amino acids. The V and J ends lost 5 bases and 6 bases, in that order; junction bases with no gene match: 10. CDR3 sequence reads: CASSNHGTGLSEAFF. CDR3 DNA: TGTGCCAGCAGTAACCACGGGACAGGGCTTTCTGAAGCTTTCTTT.

The J gene is TRBJ2-2, the V gene TRBV5-6; weak D call: TRBD1 (6 bases). The V gene's germline CDR1 is SGHDT and CDR2 YYEEEE. The ends were cut back, 4 bases at V and 4 bases at J, with 8 bases in the middle. The CDR3 covers 13 residues. The CDR3 DNA is TGTGCCAGCAGCCCACAGGGCACCGGGGAGCTGTTTTTT. Its translation is CASSPQGTGELFF.

The chain is built from TRBV25-1 and TRBJ1-4; D is perhaps TRBD1 (6 bases). Deletions cut 6 bases from V and 4 bases from J, with 15 bases between. The CDR3 consists of 15 residues. Germline CDR1 is MGHDK and CDR2 is SYGVNS. The CDR3 is CASRKTGTNNEKLFF. The CDR3, as DNA: TGTGCCAGCAGGAAGACCGGGACAAATAATGAAAAACTGTTTTTT.

The chain has TRBV15 and TRBJ2-1, with a tentative D call TRBD1 (5 bases). The germline V gene has CDR1 LNHNV and CDR2 YYDKDF (reference sequence). V lost 0 bases, J lost 3 bases, and 12 bases lay in between. This CDR3 is 16 amino acids long. CDR3 residues: CATSRDAAGYYNEQFF. In DNA, the CDR3 is TGTGCCACCAGCAGAGATGCGGCAGGGTACTACAATGAGCAGTTCTTC. Drawing the rest from reference TRBV15 and TRBJ2-1, the complete variable domain is DAMVIQNPRYQVTQFGKPVTLSCSQTLNHNVMYWYQQKSSQAPKLLFHYYDKDFNNEADTPDNFQSRRPNTSFCFLDIRSPGLGDTAMYLCATSRDAAGYYNEQFFGPGTRLTVL.

This clone has only one observation. The chain uses TRBV6-5 and TRBJ1-4; the D gene is possibly TRBD1 (6 bases). The CDR3 totals 15 residues. With 2 bases removed from V and 7 bases from J, the gap between germline ends came to 14 bases. Germline values: CDR1 MNHEY, CDR2 SVGAGI. CDR3 bases: TGTGCCAGCAGTTACCAAACAGGGTCAAGTGAAAAACTGTTTTTT. It translates to CASSYQTGSSEKLFF.

This clone was observed once. This chain joins TRBV28 and TRBJ2-7; tentatively, D is TRBD2 (6 bases). V lost 8 bases, J lost 4 bases, and 9 bases lay in between. Germline CDR1 and CDR2: MDHEN and SYDVKM. The CDR3 contains 11 residues. In nucleotides, the CDR3 is TGTGCCAGCGGGACTGGATACGAGCAGTACTTC. Its protein product is CASGTGYEQYF.

This chain connects TRBV4-2 to TRBJ2-1, with TRBD2 as a possible D gene (5 bases). CDR3 size: 14 residues. Germline CDR1 is LGHNA and CDR2 is YNFKEQ. V lost 0 bases and J 4 bases, leaving 7 bases between the germline ends. CDR3 protein: CASSQDRGYNEQFF. DNA for the CDR3: TGTGCCAGCAGCCAAGATCGAGGGTACAATGAGCAGTTCTTC.

The rearrangement joins TRBV5-1 to TRBJ2-5, with TRBD1 as a possible D gene (5 bases). Between the trimmed V and J ends, which lost 4 bases and 2 bases, there was a span of 18 bases. The CDR3 contains 16 residues. CDR1 and CDR2 (germline): SGHRS, YFSETQ. CDR3 in amino acids: CASSAAFNPGQETQYF. The CDR3 coding sequence is TGCGCCAGCAGCGCGGCTTTCAACCCAGGGCAAGAGACCCAGTACTTC.

The V call is TRBV28, the J call TRBJ2-5; TRBD2 agrees at 9 bases. V shed 5 bases, J shed 5 bases, and the junction held 9 bases outside the gene matches. The CDR3 consists of 15 residues. Per the germline V gene, CDR1 is MDHEN and CDR2 is SYDVKM. The CDR3 loop is CASSPTGLAVETQYF. The CDR3 bases are TGTGCCAGCAGTCCAACGGGACTAGCTGTCGAGACCCAGTACTTC.